The present T cell receptor beta chain was sequenced within a study of cytomegalovirus exposure and HLA in healthy donors (dated by TCRdb to the late 2010s). In terms of the full investigation: A later analysis indicated that the 90 to 150 validation repertoires were generated on the platform also employed for the 700 or so repertoires of the first cohort. The aim of the study was to test whether cataloging public T cell receptors could identify signatures of past pathogen exposure. In addition to the first cohort of approximately 650 subjects, a separate validation cohort of 120 different subjects was used. High-throughput TCR immunosequencing, statistical association of individual TCRs with disease status, and machine learning were combined to predict cytomegalovirus infection status. Results the study describes overall, beyond this receptor: The authors suggested that the approach could potentially be extended to other disease states and immunological phenotypes. Most TCR sequences were observed very rarely across donors, whereas some public TCRs were present in many individuals. Subsequent analysis determined that TCRs grouped into clusters in the first cohort also showed a tendency toward co-occurrence across the 120 or so validation repertoires, and 94% of cluster scores exceeded 0. In both the original and validation cohorts, the classifier was reported to diagnose cytomegalovirus status with high specificity and sensitivity. A total of 150 to 200 TCR beta chains were listed by the study as associated with cytomegalovirus. A few of the identified cytomegalovirus-associated TCR beta chains were confirmed in vitro to be specific for cytomegalovirus antigens. The validation cohort had no HLA typing available for a later analysis, so co-occurrence within that cohort was assessed over all 120 or so repertoires.

As concerns this clone: Its target antigen remains unknown. There are no base qualities to consult, and no much larger clone falls within one base.

Including cysteine and phenylalanine, the CDR3 has 14 amino acids. CDR3 DNA only is kept here, 42 bases in frame from base 1. CDR1 and CDR2 are drawn from the germline V gene: SQVTM, ANQGSEA. V is trimmed back by 0 bases and J by 6 bases, and the junction contains 6 bases that no gene match accounts for. The donors were included in the validation cohort of around 120 subjects, a group kept apart from the approximately 670-subject first cohort. The receptor library was made with the immunoSEQ multiplex PCR assay. In the authors' own workflow: A statistical classification framework was developed to diagnose cytomegalovirus status using the catalog of TCR beta chain sequences. TCRdb holds this immuneACCESS table with in-frame rearrangements only. Some clones are missing; in checked studies, unresolved V genes explain under half, and the rest has no known cause. The V and J calls and clone size were taken over from that table, and D and trimming were inferred from the DNA. The sample data list fewer than 130,000 clones, and more than 75% of these were observed just once. 1.4% to 1.5% of the sample is taken by the ten largest.

The rearrangement joined TRBV29-1 to TRBJ2-7, with 9 bases matching TRBD2. Sequenced sample: PBMCs. The TCR comes from a woman in her twenties or thirties in good health and CMV-seropositive. The CDR3 region has the sequence CSVEDLSGGPEQYF. The sequenced DNA: TGCAGCGTTGAAGATCTCAGCGGGGGGCCCGAGCAGTACTTC.